The rows below give T cell receptor beta chains drawn from one sample of a study of T cell changes during pregnancy in multiple sclerosis. Produced via immunoSEQ multiplex PCR; TCRdb's table is partial and in-frame only. Of 55,000 or so clones detected, around 93% appear once; the ten largest clones hold more than 0.15%. The specimen comprised CD4+ T cells from peripheral blood mononuclear cells, sampled after pregnancy. Receptors were obtained from a female donor in good health, enrolled as a control in a pregnancy study. Both conserved end residues are part of each CDR3. D genes are given only for firm matches. Clone size is given for some rows only: seen once, a few or many times, or a class if the clone is expanded.

TRBV5-1	TRBJ2-2	NA	NA	TGCGCCAGCAGCCCTGGACAGGGAGGGTACACCGGGGAGCTGTTTTTT	CASSPGQGGYTGELFF
TRBV6-6	TRBJ2-1	NA	NA	TGTGCCAGCATCAAAGGGGGTGAGCAGTTCTTC	CASIKGGEQFF
TRBV30	TRBJ2-7	TRBD1	NA	TGTGCCTGGGGTAAACAGGGGGCGAACCGCAAGCAGTACTTC	CAWGKQGANRKQYF
TRBV7-2	TRBJ1-5	TRBD1	NA	TGTGCCAGCAGCCTAACCGGGACAGCTTTCAATCAGCCCCAGCATTTT	CASSLTGTAFNQPQHF
TRBV4-2	TRBJ2-3	NA	NA	TGTGCCAGCGGGGCGGGGAACACAGATACGCAGTATTTT	CASGAGNTDTQYF
TRBV30	TRBJ1-5	NA	NA	TGTGCCTGGAGTTACCAGGGCAATCAGCCCCAGCATTTT	CAWSYQGNQPQHF
TRBV7-3	TRBJ1-1	TRBD1	NA	TGTGCCAGCAGCCGAGGGGGCGGGAACACTGAAGCTTTCTTT	CASSRGGGNTEAFF
TRBV5-8	TRBJ1-1	NA	NA	TGTGCCAGCAGCCGTGGACGGGGTATGAACACTGAAGCTTTCTTT	CASSRGRGMNTEAFF
TRBV5-4	TRBJ1-2	TRBD1	once	TGTGCCAGCAGCCCGCGACAGGGAGCTAACTATGGCTACACCTTC	CASSPRQGANYGYTF
TRBV7-2	TRBJ1-3	NA	NA	TGTGCCAGCAGCCCCCTTGCTAGCTCGGGGTCTGGAAACACCATATATTTT	CASSPLASSGSGNTIYF
TRBV27	TRBJ2-2	TRBD2	NA	TGTGCCAGCTTCCGGGGGGTTCCCGGGGAGCTGTTTTTT	CASFRGVPGELFF
TRBV5-8	TRBJ1-2	NA	NA	TGTGCCAGCAGCTCGGGGGTTCGGGATGGCTACACCTTC	CASSSGVRDGYTF
TRBV6-6	TRBJ1-6	NA	NA	TGTGCCAGCAGCCCTAGGGCCCGGGAGGGTGATTCACCCCTCCACTTT	CASSPRAREGDSPLHF